This T cell receptor (beta chain) appears in the sequencing data of a study of shared clonotypes between healthy human individuals. Each subset's genomic DNA was split evenly across several immunoSEQ plates. For sorted subsets, approximately 180 ng DNA per replicate equaled approximately 30,000 T cell genomes. The method was immunoSEQ multiplex PCR; TCRdb's version includes in-frame clones alone and lacks a portion of them. The sample includes over a million clones, approximately 98% of them seen just once. The CDR3 extends over 12 residues, inclusive of both ends. Germline lookup yields CDR1 MNHNY and CDR2 SVGAGI (reference sequence). Overall study findings and caveats: Shared clonotypes across all four donors exceeded non-shared ones in generation probability. Limitation of the genetic and exposure-history diversity represented came from the few donors.

A note on this clone: The target antigen is unknown. The DNA is left out, because the CDR3 cannot be placed on it with certainty; the CDR3 is given as TCRdb lists it.

The sample comprised naive CD4+ T cells sorted from blood. Subset indicated: CD45RA+ positively selected. The TCR was taken from a man aged 25 to 40 in good health. This sequence joins TRBV6-6 and TRBJ2-2; TRBD2, the table's D call, was not compared with the DNA. CDR3 protein: CASWRRAGELFF.